These T cell receptor beta chains were read from a single sample in a study of blood T cells in healthy people across ages. From the 5' RACE reads, TCRdb called clonotypes with MiXCR, one entry per CDR3 protein. The table records over a million distinct CDR3 sequences, less than 45% of them present only once. Sequenced: blood. The receptors come from a woman between 18 and 30 years old in good health. Both conserved end residues are trimmed from each CDR3. Each record gives: CDR3 length, J gene, V gene, CDR3 protein.

14	TRBJ2-1	TRBV4-1	ASSHNRGSSYNEQF
13	TRBJ1-1	TRBV13	ASSLGKGEGAEAF
16	TRBJ2-1	TRBV18	ASSLQGAHVHKYNEQF
12	TRBJ1-1	TRBV14	ASSQVPYYTEAF
11	TRBJ2-1	TRBV14	ASSQLVYNEQF
12	TRBJ1-4	TRBV6-5	ASSYLGADEKLF
14	TRBJ1-1	TRBV11-2	ASCRIPGQGGTEAF
10	TRBJ2-3	TRBV20-1	SAAWSTDTQY
13	TRBJ2-1	TRBV29-1	SARAEGTSGRGGF
13	TRBJ2-1	TRBV20-1	SAPGKTGSYNEQF
15	TRBJ2-5	TRBV28	ASSFLAGGPRGHEQY
13	TRBJ2-1	TRBV3-1	ASSSRDREVNEQF
12	TRBJ2-5	TRBV29-1	SVEDRQGRETQY
14	TRBJ2-7	TRBV27	ASSPIVMVDRYEQY
12	TRBJ1-4	TRBV7-9	ASSPTSTNEKLF
15	TRBJ1-1	TRBV9	ASSASPLDSPNTEAF
11	TRBJ2-7	TRBV12-3/TRBV12-4	ASRDLPTYEQY
13	TRBJ1-1	TRBV2	ASRKQKTMNTEAF
9	TRBJ2-1	TRBV7-9	ASSMGNEQF
11	TRBJ1-4	TRBV11-2	ANSFRTNEKLF
16	TRBJ2-1	TRBV4-3	ASSQELSRGFNHNEQF
13	TRBJ2-2	TRBV7-3	ASSLGLGFTGELF
10	TRBJ2-1	TRBV7-9	ASKPGGNEQF
14	TRBJ1-1	TRBV7-2	ASSLVQGAGNTEAF
11	TRBJ2-1	TRBV28	ASSWRRYNEQF
13	TRBJ2-7	TRBV6-2/TRBV6-3	ASSPRGSGNYEQY
14	TRBJ1-2	TRBV3-1	ASSQEVRLNPYGYT
10	TRBJ1-1	TRBV12-3/TRBV12-4	ASSRVVDKAF
12	TRBJ1-3	TRBV7-2	ASSSRAIGNTIY
10	TRBJ1-1	TRBV29-1	SSKGLNTEAF
10	TRBJ2-7	TRBV5-1	ASSMGYNEQY
16	TRBJ1-4	TRBV15	ATSKGRGLGTDNEKLF
13	TRBJ2-3	TRBV29-1	SVEDPWVTQDTQY
14	TRBJ2-5	TRBV2	ASRIERGALQETQY
10	TRBJ2-7	TRBV12-5	ASGYSLGEQY
11	TRBJ2-7	TRBV29-1	SVGRRNSYEQY
11	TRBJ2-1	TRBV2	ASSGDLNNEQF
10	NA	TRBV20-1	SAREALNEQY
18	NA	TRBV4-1	ASSQDDPGQGHQMYYEQY
13	TRBJ1-2	TRBV4-3	ASSQDSGGFYGYT
11	TRBJ2-1	TRBV6-4	ASSEGENNEQF
13	TRBJ1-2	TRBV12-3/TRBV12-4	ASSETGATLHGYT
13	TRBJ1-1	TRBV2	ASRGTYRDTTEAF
12	TRBJ2-7	TRBV29-1	SVAFAGGSYEQY
11	TRBJ1-5	TRBV18	ASSWGFEQPQH
13	TRBJ1-2	TRBV12-3/TRBV12-4	ASSDPGQGHYGYT
14	TRBJ2-1	TRBV20-1	SARDWFGLNYNEQF
11	TRBJ2-5	TRBV30	AWSLAGVETQY
12	TRBJ1-1	TRBV9	ASSPRTHGTEAF
13	TRBJ1-2	TRBV29-1	SALPWGDPNYGYT
15	TRBJ2-2	TRBV6-5	ASSYSRQGTNTGELF
12	TRBJ1-2	TRBV20-1	SVLTGNLLGGYT
12	TRBJ2-7	TRBV20-1	SANRDRGLYEQY